Sequencing of this T cell receptor beta chain was carried out in a study of cytomegalovirus exposure and HLA in healthy donors. This PCR relied on a set of 60 Vbeta primers and 13 Jbeta primers. Here immunoSEQ multiplex PCR was the method, and the copy in TCRdb shows in-frame clones only, minus some. Of 100,000 to 150,000 clones detected, 72% appear once; the ten largest clones hold approximately 3.5%. Trimming took 1 base from V and 4 from J; bases not matched to a gene: 4. CDR1 and CDR2 from the germline V gene are LGHNA and YSLEER. The CDR3 spans 15 residues. The V call is TRBV4-3, the J call TRBJ1-2, with 9 bases identical to TRBD1. Sequencing was carried out using PBMCs. This TCR came from a man aged 25-45 years in good health and CMV-seronegative. CDR3 bases: TGCGCCAGCAGCCAAGGGGACAGGGCAAGCTATGGCTACACCTTC. Protein product: CASSQGDRASYGYTF.